The 5 T cell receptor beta chains below were found in one sample sequenced in a study of Graves' ophthalmopathy and Graves' hyperthyroidism. Researchers took RNA transcripts and amplified TCR beta CDR3 regions from them. Amplification began with first-round RT-PCR using HTBI primers, then second-round multiplex PCR was performed. TCRdb analysed the multiplex PCR reads with MiXCR anew, one entry per CDR3 protein. The sample contains roughly 400,000 distinct CDR3 sequences, around 20% of which appear only once. Sequencing input: peripheral blood. All receptors derive from a woman in her late teens or twenties with Graves' ophthalmopathy.

This clonotype occurred many times. Germline is not matched at one junction end, which may reflect a read error. The gene calls are TRBV6-5 and TRBJ1-1; no firm D call. CDR1 MNHEY and CDR2 SVGAGI come from the germline V gene. The CDR3 is 13 residues long. The CDR3 region has the DNA TGTGCCAGCAGTTACGGACGGAACGCTGAAGCTTTCTTT. Encoded protein: CASSYGRNAEAFF.

This clonotype was counted many times. This sequence joins TRBV12-3 or TRBV12-4 and TRBJ1-2; 9 bases fit TRBD1. J gave up 9 bases and V 5 bases, and 10 bases lay outside the gene matches. The CDR3 runs to 14 residues. The CDR3 loop is CASSPLDRGSSYTF. The CDR3 nucleotides are TGTGCCAGCAGTCCCCTGGACAGGGGAAGCAGCTACACCTTC.

This clonotype was counted many times. J is TRBJ2-7 and V is TRBV5-1, with D possibly matching TRBD1 (6 bases). Per germline, CDR1 SGHRS and CDR2 YFSETQ. The length of the CDR3 is 14 residues. Trimming removed 0 bases at V and 3 bases at J, with 10 bases between. For the CDR3, the DNA is TGCGCCAGCAGCTTGGAGCCAGGGGACTACGAGCAGTACTTC. Translation: CASSLEPGDYEQYF.

The chain carries TRBV28 and TRBJ1-2; D unclear. The CDR3 is 12 residues long. The V gene's germline CDR1 is MDHEN and CDR2 SYDVKM. Trimming cost V 5 bases and J 7 bases, with 11 bases left between them. The CDR3 protein is CASSDTKVGYTF. Written as DNA, the CDR3 is TGTGCCAGCAGTGACACAAAAGTTGGCTACACCTTC.

Ten or more counts support this clonotype. The chain is built from TRBV7-2 and TRBJ1-2, with a tentative D call TRBD1 (6 bases). V lost 4 bases and J 6 bases, leaving 12 bases between the germline ends. Germline V lookup: CDR1 SGHTA, CDR2 FQGNSA. There are 13 residues in the CDR3. This CDR3 is CASSSPRGDGYTF. In nucleotides, the CDR3 is TGTGCCAGCAGCTCACCCAGGGGTGATGGCTACACCTTC. Variable domain in full (rest from reference TRBV7-2 and TRBJ1-2): GAGVSQSPSNKVTEKGKDVELRCDPISGHTALYWYRQSLGQGLEFLIYFQGNSAPDKSGLPSDRFSAERTGGSVSTLTIQRTQQEDSAVYLCASSSPRGDGYTFGSGTRLTVV.